One sample yielded the 16 T cell receptor beta chains listed below, sequenced in a study of cytomegalovirus exposure and HLA in healthy donors (dated by TCRdb to about 2017). Library prep was done by the immunoSEQ multiplex PCR assay. For the multiplex PCR, a mixture combining 60 forward primers for TCR Vbeta segments and 13 reverse primers for TCR Jbeta segments was used. TCRdb stores this immuneACCESS table with in-frame sequences only. Part of the clones is absent; in the studies checked, under half of the shortfall reflects unresolved V genes, and no reason is known for the rest. This sample lists approximately 150,000 clones; around 79% were detected once. Of the sample, 0.66% is held by the ten largest clones. The sequencing input was PBMCs. The receptors were sampled from a male donor in good health and CMV-seronegative.

This sequence joins TRBV4-3 and TRBJ1-1; TRBD1 matches at 9 bases. The germline V gene has CDR1 LGHNA and CDR2 YSLEER. The V gene end was trimmed by 5 bases and the J gene end by 3 bases; junction bases not matched to a gene: 1. The CDR3 loop spans 13 amino acids. CDR3 in amino acids: CASSGDRDTEAFF. The CDR3 region has the DNA TGCGCCAGCAGCGGGGACAGGGACACTGAAGCTTTCTTT.

The V gene is TRBV9, the J gene TRBJ2-2; 7 bases are a match to TRBD1. Germline loops: CDR1 SGDLS, CDR2 YYNGEE. The CDR3 runs to 17 residues. Trimming removed 4 bases from V and 1 base from J; junction bases left unmatched: 10. The CDR3 DNA reads TGTGCCAGCAGCCCCAGGGGGTTTAGGATGAACACCGGGGAGCTGTTTTTT. This encodes CASSPRGFRMNTGELFF.

This chain links TRBV15 with TRBJ1-3; perhaps TRBD1 as D (6 bases). The V gene lost 0 bases and the J gene lost 2 bases, with 11 bases spanning the gap. The CDR3 totals 16 residues. Per the germline V gene, CDR1 is LNHNV and CDR2 is YYDKDF (reference sequence). The CDR3 sequence is CATSREKQGTGNTIYF. DNA for the CDR3: TGTGCCACCAGCAGAGAAAAACAGGGTACTGGAAACACCATATATTTT.

V gene TRBV5-8 combines with J gene TRBJ2-5, with 15 bases fitting TRBD2. Germline V gene sequence: CDR1 SGHTS, CDR2 YDEGEE. Trimming at V came to 4 bases and at J to 4 bases, leaving 8 bases not matched to a gene. The CDR3 is made up of 17 amino acids. The DNA of the CDR3 is TGTGCCAGCAGCGACGGACTAGCGGGAGGGCGACGAGAGACCCAGTACTTC. Translating it yields CASSDGLAGGRRETQYF.

This clone was detected a few times. The chain joins TRBV2 to TRBJ2-1; tentatively, D is TRBD2 (5 bases). Looked up from germline, CDR1 is SNHLY and CDR2 is FYNNEI. Trimming removed 7 bases at V and 0 bases at J, with 10 bases between. The CDR3 is made up of 14 amino acids. In DNA, the CDR3 is TGTGCCAGCACAGCGGAAAGCTCCTACAATGAGCAGTTCTTC. Residues: CASTAESSYNEQFF.

V usage is TRBV5-1 and J usage is TRBJ1-2; D uncertain. The CDR3 runs to 15 residues. Germline loops: CDR1 SGHRS, CDR2 YFSETQ. Trimming took off 0 bases at V and 5 bases at J, with 14 bases between the two ends. CDR3 residues: CASSLVNAPSYGYTF. The DNA for the CDR3 is TGCGCCAGCAGCTTGGTCAACGCGCCCTCTTATGGCTACACCTTC.

This clone has only a few counts. For the CDR3, the DNA is TGTGCCAGCAGCCCGACGACCTGGACTAGCGGGCCGGGGACCCAGTACTTC. Translated: CASSPTTWTSGPGTQYF. V gene TRBV11-3 combines with J gene TRBJ2-5; 11 bases map to TRBD2. In germline, CDR1 is SGHNT, CDR2 YENEEA. This CDR3 comprises 17 residues. Trimming at V came to 5 bases and at J to 7 bases, leaving 15 bases not matched to a gene.

The chain combines TRBV29-1 with TRBJ1-2, with 8 bases identical to TRBD1. Trimming removed 4 bases from V and 2 bases from J; junction bases left unmatched: 6. CDR1 is SQVTM and CDR2 is ANQGSEA in the germline V gene. This CDR3 region has 14 residues. The CDR3: CSVGGTGLNYGYTF. In nucleotides, the CDR3 is TGCAGCGTTGGGGGGACAGGACTAAACTATGGCTACACCTTC.

The genes are TRBV5-4 and TRBJ2-4; 8 nucleotides line up with TRBD2. With 4 bases clipped from V and 3 bases from J, the junction kept 6 bases outside the gene matches. The germline V gene encodes CDR1 SGHNT and CDR2 YYREEE (reference sequence). The CDR3 extends over 15 amino acids. For the CDR3, the DNA is TGTGCCAGCAGCGTCGGGGGGGCTAACAAAAACATTCAGTACTTC. Its protein is CASSVGGANKNIQYF. Combining the CDR3 with reference TRBV5-4 and TRBJ2-4 gives the whole variable domain ETGVTQSPTHLIKTRGQQVTLRCSSQSGHNTVSWYQQALGQGPQFIFQYYREEENGRGNFPPRFSGLQFPNYSSELNVNALELDDSALYLCASSVGGANKNIQYFGAGTRLSVL.

The chain is built from TRBV4-1 and TRBJ2-7; 7 positions match TRBD1. Trimming removed 3 bases from V and 2 bases from J; junction bases left unmatched: 7. The CDR3 totals 15 residues. CDR1 and CDR2 from the germline V gene are MGHRA and YSYEKL. In DNA form, the CDR3 reads TGCGCCAGCAGCCATCCGGGACAGCGGACCTACGAGCAGTACTTC. Its protein product is CASSHPGQRTYEQYF.

The chain links TRBV7-9 to TRBJ1-5; 7 nucleotides line up with TRBD1. The V gene's germline CDR1 is SEHNR and CDR2 FQNEAQ (reference sequence). There are 15 residues in the CDR3. J was trimmed by 2 bases and V by 6 bases; bases with no gene match: 7. The CDR3 DNA reads as TGTGCCAGCAGTCTTACAGGGGACCGCAATCAGCCCCAGCATTTT. Translating gives CASSLTGDRNQPQHF.

The CDR3 here is CASSGGAGRDAANVLTF. The CDR3 DNA reads as TGCGCCAGCAGCGGGGGGGCGGGGCGGGATGCGGCCAACGTCCTGACTTTC. The chain couples TRBV5-1 to TRBJ2-6; TRBD2 is a possible D gene (7 bases). Trimming stripped 4 bases from V and 6 bases from J, with 20 bases between. The CDR3 spans 17 residues. Germline values: CDR1 SGHRS, CDR2 YFSETQ.

The chain carries TRBV4-2 and TRBJ2-7, with TRBD1 matching 8 bases. The junction had 8 bases not matched to a gene; V was cut back by 3 bases and J by 4 bases. CDR1 is LGHNA and CDR2 is YNFKEQ in the germline V gene. The CDR3 consists of 15 residues. The CDR3 protein is CASSQRGQGPYEQYF. The CDR3 DNA reads TGTGCCAGCAGCCAGAGAGGACAGGGACCGTACGAGCAGTACTTC.

The gene calls are TRBV21-1 and TRBJ1-1. TRBV21-1 is classified as a pseudogene. The CDR3 consists of 15 residues. The chain's CDR3 is CASSKATGLNTEAFF. The CDR3, as DNA: TGTGCCAGCAGCAAAGCGACGGGTTTGAACACTGAAGCTTTCTTT.

The chain carries TRBV5-4 and TRBJ1-6; the match to TRBD1 covers 7 bases. The CDR3 runs 17 residues. The germline gives CDR1 SGHNT, CDR2 YYREEE (reference sequence). V was pared by 4 bases and J by 5 bases, with 12 bases of the junction left unmatched. CDR3 residues: CASSRDISGTDNSPLHF. CDR3 in DNA: TGTGCCAGCAGCCGGGACATCTCCGGGACAGATAATTCACCCCTCCACTTT.

J is TRBJ1-2 and V is TRBV5-4, with D possibly matching TRBD1 (6 bases). The V gene's germline CDR1 is SGHNT and CDR2 YYREEE (reference sequence). This CDR3 is 15 amino acids long. Trimming pared 0 bases from V and 5 bases from J, leaving 14 bases between. The CDR3 DNA follows: TGTGCCAGCAGCTTGGTATTACAGGGAGGGTATGGCTACACCTTC. Residues: CASSLVLQGGYGYTF.